The sequence of this TCR beta chain was determined in a study of T cell responses to AZD1222 COVID-19 vaccine. Whole-study context: Second-dose intervals of approximately 4 or approximately 12 weeks were pooled. Whole-study findings and limits: Rises in breadth and depth of Spike-specific TCRs came after two AZD1222 doses. Nearly half of spike-specific TCRs reportedly target variant regions that are unmutated in the B.1.351 and B.1.1.7 variants.

With 7 bases clipped from V and 4 bases from J, the junction kept 7 bases outside the gene matches. Per germline, CDR1 SNHLY and CDR2 FYNNEI. The CDR3 extends over 14 amino acids. This clone was observed a single time. Antigen unknown. Using immunoSEQ multiplex PCR, the repertoire was profiled, and TCRdb retains in-frame clones only, with some absent. The sample holds some 160,000 clones, 90% to 95% seen once. The sample consisted of peripheral blood, taken on day 0 of AZD1222 vaccination. J is TRBJ1-5 and V is TRBV2, with TRBD1 matching 7 bases. The sequence came from an adult in good health. CDR3 loop: CASNQGGRNQPQHF. CDR3 in DNA: TGTGCCAGCAATCAGGGGGGTAGGAATCAGCCCCAGCATTTT. Supplemented by reference TRBV2 and TRBJ1-5, the full variable domain reads EPEVTQTPSHQVTQMGQEVILRCVPISNHLYFYWYRQILGQKVEFLVSFYNNEISEKSEIFDDQFSVERPDGSNFTLKIRSTKLEDSAMYFCASNQGGRNQPQHFGDGTRLSIL.